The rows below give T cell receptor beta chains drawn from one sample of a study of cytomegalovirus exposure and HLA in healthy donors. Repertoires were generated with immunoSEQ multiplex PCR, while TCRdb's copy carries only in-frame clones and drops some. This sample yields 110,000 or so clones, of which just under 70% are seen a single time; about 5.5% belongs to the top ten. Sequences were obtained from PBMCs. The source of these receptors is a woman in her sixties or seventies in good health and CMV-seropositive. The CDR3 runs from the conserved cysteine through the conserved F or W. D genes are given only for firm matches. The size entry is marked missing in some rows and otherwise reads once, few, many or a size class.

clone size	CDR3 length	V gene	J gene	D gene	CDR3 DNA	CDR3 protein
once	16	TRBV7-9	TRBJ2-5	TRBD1	TGTGCCAGCAGCTTAAACATCGGGACAGAGAAAGAGACCCAGTACTTC	CASSLNIGTEKETQYF
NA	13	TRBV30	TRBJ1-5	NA	TGTGCCTGGAGTACCCAGGTCAATCAGCCCCAGCATTTT	CAWSTQVNQPQHF
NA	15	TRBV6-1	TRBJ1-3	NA	TGTGCCAGCAGTGAAAACATGGGCACTGGAAACACCATATATTTT	CASSENMGTGNTIYF
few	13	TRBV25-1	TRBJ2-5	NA	TGTGCCAGCAGTGATCCGTACCAAGAGACCCAGTACTTC	CASSDPYQETQYF
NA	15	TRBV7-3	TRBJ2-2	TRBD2	TGTGCCAGCAGCCCACTAGCGGGTGGATCCGGGGAGCTGTTTTTT	CASSPLAGGSGELFF
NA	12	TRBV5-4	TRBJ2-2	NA	TGTGCCAGCAGCTCATACACCGGGGAGCTGTTTTTT	CASSSYTGELFF
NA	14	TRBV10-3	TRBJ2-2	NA	TGTGCCATCAGTGATCAGGGAGGCACCGGGGAGCTGTTTTTT	CAISDQGGTGELFF
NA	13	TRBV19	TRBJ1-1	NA	TGTGCCAGTAGTCCGGCGCCGGGAACTGAAGCTTTCTTT	CASSPAPGTEAFF
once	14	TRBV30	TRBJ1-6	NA	TGTGCCTTGAACAGGGCGATCTATAATTCACCCCTCCACTTT	CALNRAIYNSPLHF
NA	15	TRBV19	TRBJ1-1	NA	TGTGCCAGTAGTACCCGTTCACCCGGCAGGACTGAAGCTTTCTTT	CASSTRSPGRTEAFF
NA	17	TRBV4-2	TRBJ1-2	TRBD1	TGTGCCAGCAGCCAAGATCTCGCCTCCGGGACAGGGGCTGGCTACACCTTC	CASSQDLASGTGAGYTF
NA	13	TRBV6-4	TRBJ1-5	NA	TGTGCCAGCAGTGCAGATGGTGTAGGGACTCAGCATTTT	CASSADGVGTQHF
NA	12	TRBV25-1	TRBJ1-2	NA	TGTGCCAGCATGCGTGAGCCCTATGGCTACACCTTC	CASMREPYGYTF
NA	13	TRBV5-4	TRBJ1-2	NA	TGTGCCAGCCAGTCTGGCCTACCGGGAGGCTACACCTTC	CASQSGLPGGYTF
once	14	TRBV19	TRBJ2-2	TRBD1	TGTGCCAGTAAAGGGACAGGGTTTACCGGGGAGCTGTTTTTT	CASKGTGFTGELFF
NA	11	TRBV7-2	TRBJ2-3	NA	TGTGCCAGCAGCTTAGCGGGGGGGCATTATTTT	CASSLAGGHYF
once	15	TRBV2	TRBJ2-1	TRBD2	TGTGCCAGCAATGGCGGGGGGAGCTCCTACAATGAGCAGTTCTTC	CASNGGGSSYNEQFF
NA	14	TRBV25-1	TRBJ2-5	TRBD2	TGTGCCAGCAGTCCAGCGGGGGGACAAGAGACCCAGTACTTC	CASSPAGGQETQYF
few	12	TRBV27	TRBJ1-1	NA	TGTGCCGCATATAGAAGCGGGTCTGAAGCTTTCTTT	CAAYRSGSEAFF
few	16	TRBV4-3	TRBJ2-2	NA	TGCGCCAGCAGCCATGCCGGGACACAGAACACCGGGGAGCTGTTTTTT	CASSHAGTQNTGELFF
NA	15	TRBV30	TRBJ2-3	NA	TGTGCCTGGAGTGTGATCGGGGGAGTCACAGATACGCAGTATTTT	CAWSVIGGVTDTQYF
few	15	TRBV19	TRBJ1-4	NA	TGTGCCAGTAGTCCCCAGGGGTCAACTAATGAAAAACTGTTTTTT	CASSPQGSTNEKLFF